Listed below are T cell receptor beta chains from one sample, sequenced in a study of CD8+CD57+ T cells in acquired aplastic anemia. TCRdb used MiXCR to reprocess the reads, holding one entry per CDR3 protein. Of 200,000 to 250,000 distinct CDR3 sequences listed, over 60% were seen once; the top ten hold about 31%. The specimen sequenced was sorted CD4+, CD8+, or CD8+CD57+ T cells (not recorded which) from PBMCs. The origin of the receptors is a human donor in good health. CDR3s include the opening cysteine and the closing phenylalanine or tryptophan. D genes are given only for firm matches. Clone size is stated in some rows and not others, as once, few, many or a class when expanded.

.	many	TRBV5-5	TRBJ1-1	TGTGCCAGCATCCCCGGGGGCACTGAAGCTTTCTTT	CASIPGGTEAFF
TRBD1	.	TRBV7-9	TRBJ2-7	TGTGCCAGCGGCTTAGAAGGGGGCGCGCAGTACTTC	CASGLEGGAQYF
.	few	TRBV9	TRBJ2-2	TGTGCCAGCAGCGGTAGCAGAAGAACAGCGAACACCGGGGAGCTGTTTTTT	CASSGSRRTANTGELFF
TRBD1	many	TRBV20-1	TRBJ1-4	TGCAGTGCTAGACACCCTTCCGGGACAGCGGACGAAAAACTGTTTTTT	CSARHPSGTADEKLFF
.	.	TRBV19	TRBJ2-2	TGTGCAAGTAGTATCCAGGATACTACGAACACCGGGGAGCTGTTTTTT	CASSIQDTTNTGELFF
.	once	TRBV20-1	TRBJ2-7	TGCAGTGCTGGTCCGGGCCAAGGATACGAGCAGTACTTC	CSAGPGQGYEQYF
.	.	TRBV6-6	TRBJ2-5	TGTGCCAGCAGCCACTGGGGGACGGGAGAGACCCAGTACTTC	CASSHWGTGETQYF
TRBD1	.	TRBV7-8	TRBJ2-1	TGTGCCAGCAGCCGGGACAGGGGGAATGAGCAGTTCTTC	CASSRDRGNEQFF
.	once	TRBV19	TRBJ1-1	TGTGCCAGTAGTATTAAGTTTAACACTGAAGCTTTCTTT	CASSIKFNTEAFF
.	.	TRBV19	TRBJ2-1	TGTGCCAGTAGCCGAAGGAGCTCCTACAATGAGCAGTTCTTC	CASSRRSSYNEQFF
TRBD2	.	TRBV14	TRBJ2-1	TGTGCCAGCAGCCACCGGACTAGCGGGAGCTCCAATGAGCAGTTCTTC	CASSHRTSGSSNEQFF
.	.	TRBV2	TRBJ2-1	TGTGCCAGCAGTGAGGCGGGGCCGAATGAGCAGTTCTTC	CASSEAGPNEQFF
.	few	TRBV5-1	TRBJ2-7	TGCGCCAGCAGCAAGGACCCTACTTACGAGCAGTACTTC	CASSKDPTYEQYF
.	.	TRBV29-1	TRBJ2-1	TGCAGCGTTCCCAGCTCCGGGACCTACAATGAGCAGTTCTTC	CSVPSSGTYNEQFF
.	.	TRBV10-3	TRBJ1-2	TGTGCCATCAGTGATGGAGGGGGAGGTGGCGGCTACACCTTC	CAISDGGGGGGYTF
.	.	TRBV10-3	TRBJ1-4	TGTGCCATCAGTGAAACGGGTATTGAAAAACTGTTTTTT	CAISETGIEKLFF
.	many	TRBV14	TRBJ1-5	TGTGCCAGCAGCCAAGCCTTTCTGGGCAATCAGCCCCAGCATTTT	CASSQAFLGNQPQHF
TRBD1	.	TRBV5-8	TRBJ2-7	TGTGCCAGCAGCTGGGCCGGGACAGCGGTGGTGTACGAGCAGTACTTC	CASSWAGTAVVYEQYF
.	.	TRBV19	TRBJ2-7	TGTGCCAATAGAAAAGGGAGCTACGAGCAGTACTTC	CANRKGSYEQYF
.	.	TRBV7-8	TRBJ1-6	TGTGCCAGCAGCCAGAAGGACGTTTCACCCCTCCACTTT	CASSQKDVSPLHF
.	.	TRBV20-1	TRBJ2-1	TGCGGGGAGTTGAAGTACAATGAGCAGTTCTTC	CGELKYNEQFF
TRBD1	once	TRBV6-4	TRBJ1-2	TGTGCCAGCAACAAGGGGGCGGTTAACTATGGCTACACCTTC	CASNKGAVNYGYTF
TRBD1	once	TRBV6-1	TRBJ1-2	TGTGCCAGCAGTGGTCGGACAGGGTTCTATGGCTACACCTTC	CASSGRTGFYGYTF
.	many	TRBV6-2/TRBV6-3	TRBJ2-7	TGTGCCAGCAGTAAACAGGGTTTATCCTACGAGCAGTACTTC	CASSKQGLSYEQYF
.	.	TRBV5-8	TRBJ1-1	TGTGCCAGCAGCTTGATGTTGGGAGCTTTCTTT	CASSLMLGAFF
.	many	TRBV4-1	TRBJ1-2	TGCGCCAGCAGCCAAGACGGGGGGGGCTACTATGGCTACACCTTC	CASSQDGGGYYGYTF
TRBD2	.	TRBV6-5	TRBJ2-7	TGTGCCAGCAGGGGGTCTAGCGGCACGTACTTC	CASRGSSGTYF
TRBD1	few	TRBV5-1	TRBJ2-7	TGCGCCAGCAGCATAGGACAGGGCCCCTCCTACGAGCAGTACTTC	CASSIGQGPSYEQYF
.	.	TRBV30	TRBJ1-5	TGTGCCTGGAGCCTGGGACCTAGCAATCAGCCCCAGCATTTT	CAWSLGPSNQPQHF
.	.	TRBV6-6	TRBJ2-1	TGTGCCAGCAGTTACTCGGGGGGGCAGTACAATGAGCAGTTCTTC	CASSYSGGQYNEQFF
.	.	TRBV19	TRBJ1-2	TGTGCCAGTAGTAGGGTCTCCAACTATGGCTACACCTTC	CASSRVSNYGYTF
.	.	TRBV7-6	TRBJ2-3	TGTGCCAGCAGCTTAGGGGGCTCGAGCGACCCCACAGATACGCAGTATTTT	CASSLGGSSDPTDTQYF
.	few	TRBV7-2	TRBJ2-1	TGTGCCAGCAGCTTAGATTTCAATGAGCAGTTCTTC	CASSLDFNEQFF
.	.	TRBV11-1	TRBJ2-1	TGTGCCAGCAGCTTAGCACGTCGTCTAGCGTACTCCTACAATGAGCAGTTCTTC	CASSLARRLAYSYNEQFF
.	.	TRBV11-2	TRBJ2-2	TGTGCCAGCAGCCCCATAGCAGGGAACACCGGGGAGCTGTTTTTT	CASSPIAGNTGELFF
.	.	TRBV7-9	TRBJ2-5	TGTGCCAGCAGCTCAGGAGTTTACGGAGAGACCCAGTACTTC	CASSSGVYGETQYF